Listed here are 19 T cell receptor beta chains from one sample, sequenced in a study of shared clonotypes between healthy human individuals. Some clones are missing from TCRdb's copy, which holds only in-frame ones; the method was immunoSEQ multiplex PCR. The sample lists about 1.1 million clones, 60% to 80% occurring once. The sequencing input was memory CD4+ T cells from PBMCs. Subset meaning: CD45RA-negative fraction. These receptors originate from a man younger than 35 in good health. Some clones in this sample may be carry-over from other donors' samples.

This clone was seen just once. The chain has TRBV28 and TRBJ2-1, with 9 bases identical to TRBD2. Germline-derived CDR1 and CDR2 are MDHEN and SYDVKM. The J segment lost 7 bases and the V segment lost 5 bases, leaving 12 bases of the junction unmatched. This CDR3 comprises 16 residues. CDR3 sequence: CASSLPRYSGSNEQFF. CDR3 sequence (DNA): TGTGCCAGCAGTCTCCCACGATATAGCGGGAGTAATGAGCAGTTCTTC.

The V gene is TRBV15, the J gene TRBJ2-5; 9 positions agree with TRBD1. CDR3 length equals 15 residues. Germline CDR1 is LNHNV and CDR2 is YYDKDF (reference sequence). The ends lost 7 bases at V and 5 bases at J; junction bases unmatched: 11. The CDR3 nucleotides read TGTGCCACCAACAGCACAGGGGGCCCCGGGGAGACCCAGTACTTC. Its translation is CATNSTGGPGETQYF.

Only a few counts were recorded for this clone. The rearrangement uses TRBV14 and TRBJ2-7; tentative D call: TRBD1 (6 bases). The CDR3 spans 17 residues. In germline, CDR1 is SGHDN, CDR2 FVKESK. V gave up 0 bases and J gave up 10 bases, with 25 bases separating them. The CDR3 DNA sequence: TGTGCCAGCAGCCAAGATAACAAGGATCCCAGGGGCCGAGCCCAGTACTTC. It codes for CASSQDNKDPRGRAQYF.

In its sample, this clone was seen a few times. The CDR3 spells CASGTGGTDTQYF. The CDR3 DNA reads TGTGCCAGCGGCACTGGGGGTACAGATACGCAGTATTTT. The V and J genes are TRBV7-3 and TRBJ2-3; D possibly matches TRBD1 or TRBD2 (5 bases each). Germline V lookup: CDR1 SGHTA, CDR2 FQGTGA. This CDR3 is built from 13 residues. V was pared by 8 bases and J by 3 bases, with 12 bases between.

This clone was detected only once. DNA for the CDR3: TGCAGCGTTGAAGATCACGCGGGAGTCACCGGGGAGCTGTTTTTT. It is translated as CSVEDHAGVTGELFF. The V gene is TRBV29-1, the J gene TRBJ2-2, with TRBD2 matching over 7 bases. Germline V gives CDR1 SQVTM, CDR2 ANQGSEA. Trimming took 0 bases from V and 4 from J; bases not matched to a gene: 5. This CDR3 contains 15 residues.

Written as DNA, the CDR3 is TGTGCCAGCAGCTTGGTGGAAAGGTCGAACACTGAAGCTTTCTTT. Residues: CASSLVERSNTEAFF. The rearrangement links TRBV5-6 to TRBJ1-1; D is unresolved. The germline CDR1 and CDR2 sequences are SGHDT and YYEEEE. V was shortened by 0 bases and J by 1 base, with 10 bases between the two germline ends. The CDR3 sequence is 15 residues long.

Here the CDR3 DNA reads TGTGCCAGCAGCGGACCAACAGGGACGGGGGAGCAGTACTTC. This sequence encodes CASSGPTGTGEQYF. The chain uses TRBV9 and TRBJ2-7; D is perhaps TRBD1 (6 bases). Per the germline V gene, CDR1 is SGDLS and CDR2 is YYNGEE. Trimming removed 3 bases at V and 7 bases at J, with 17 bases between. The CDR3 consists of 14 residues.

J is TRBJ2-7 and V is TRBV25-1; TRBD2 is a possible D gene (6 bases). The germline V gene encodes CDR1 MGHDK and CDR2 SYGVNS. The CDR3 contains 15 residues. Trimming removed 4 bases at V and 3 bases at J, with 16 bases between. The CDR3 nucleotides read TGTGCCAGCAGTGGCCGGGACTTCTGGCACTACGAGCAGTACTTC. Translation gives CASSGRDFWHYEQYF.

The J gene is TRBJ2-3, the V gene TRBV6-1, with a tentative D call TRBD2 (5 bases). This CDR3 contains 15 residues. The V and J ends lost 1 base and 1 base respectively, with 9 bases between them. Per germline, CDR1 MNHNS and CDR2 SASEGT. The CDR3 coding sequence is TGTGCCAGCAGTGAAGGGAGGATCGGCACAGATACGCAGTATTTT. Its protein product is CASSEGRIGTDTQYF.

Concerning this clone itself: This sample also contains other DNA sequences that code for the same CDR3. This chain links TRBV5-1 with TRBJ2-7; D unresolved. The CDR3 loop spans 14 amino acids. Germline V gene data show CDR1 as SGHRS and CDR2 as YFSETQ. Between the trimmed V and J ends, which lost 4 bases and 2 bases, there was a span of 13 bases. CDR3 region: CASSPPTGTYEQYF. CDR3 in DNA: TGCGCCAGCAGCCCCCCGACCGGAACCTACGAGCAGTACTTC.

This clone was picked up a small number of times. The chain couples TRBV21-1 to TRBJ1-1; the DNA was not used to check the table's D call, TRBD1. TRBV21-1 is designated a pseudogene. This CDR3 comprises 17 residues. CDR3 nucleotide sequence: TGTGCCAGCAGCAGCACAACCGCTCGAGGGGGGAACACTGAAGCTTTCTTT. Protein product: CASSSTTARGGNTEAFF.

Comments on this clone: Within the sample, other DNA sequences also encode this same CDR3. This rearrangement joins TRBV20-1 to TRBJ2-7, with TRBD1 matching 7 bases. Trimming at V came to 6 bases and at J to 4 bases, leaving 3 bases not matched to a gene. Germline lookup yields CDR1 DFQATT and CDR2 SNEGSKA (reference sequence). CDR3 size: 11 residues. The CDR3 coding sequence is TGCAGTGCCTGGGACAGATACGAGCAGTACTTC. Translating gives CSAWDRYEQYF.

The V and J genes are TRBV18 and TRBJ1-5; D is possibly TRBD1 (5 bases). This CDR3 has 12 residues. The germline V and J ends were trimmed by 9 bases and 4 bases, with 10 bases remaining between them. CDR1 is KGHSH and CDR2 is LQKENI in the germline V gene. The chain's CDR3 is CASFRENQPQHF. As DNA, the CDR3 is TGTGCCAGTTTCAGGGAAAATCAGCCCCAGCATTTT.

This clone was seen only a few times. The rearrangement links TRBV2 to TRBJ1-3; 9 positions match TRBD1. This CDR3 has 16 residues. Germline CDR1 and CDR2: SNHLY and FYNNEI. The V gene end was trimmed by 6 bases and the J gene end by 1 base; junction bases not matched to a gene: 7. The CDR3 region has the DNA TGTGCCAGCAGAGCGATACAGGGGGCTTCTGGAAACACCATATATTTT. This codes for CASRAIQGASGNTIYF. The variable domain in full, with the rest retrieved from reference TRBV2 and TRBJ1-3, is EPEVTQTPSHQVTQMGQEVILRCVPISNHLYFYWYRQILGQKVEFLVSFYNNEISEKSEIFDDQFSVERPDGSNFTLKIRSTKLEDSAMYFCASRAIQGASGNTIYFGEGSWLTVV.

This clone was recorded many times. V usage is TRBV4-2 and J usage is TRBJ1-1, with TRBD1 identical over 10 bases. With 1 base clipped from V and 5 bases from J, the junction kept 4 bases outside the gene matches. Germline-derived CDR1 and CDR2 are LGHNA and YNFKEQ. The CDR3 has 15 residues. In nucleotides, the CDR3 is TGTGCCAGCAGCCAAGGGGGGACAGGGGAGACTGAAGCTTTCTTT. This gives the protein CASSQGGTGETEAFF.

V and J are TRBV14 and TRBJ2-5; 7 nucleotides match TRBD1. CDR1 SGHDN and CDR2 FVKESK come from the germline V gene. With V trimmed by 1 base and J by 7 bases, 6 bases remained unmatched. The CDR3 runs 14 residues. The CDR3 here is CASSQAQGWTTQYF. The DNA for the CDR3 is TGTGCCAGCAGCCAAGCACAGGGGTGGACGACCCAGTACTTC. The full variable domain, its missing parts supplied by reference TRBV14 and TRBJ2-5, is EAGVTQFPSHSVIEKGQTVTLRCDPISGHDNLYWYRRVMGKEIKFLLHFVKESKQDESGMPNNRFLAERTGGTYSTLKVQPAELEDSGVYFCASSQAQGWTTQYFGPGTRLLVL.

J is TRBJ1-4 and V is TRBV7-9, with 7 nucleotides matching TRBD1. Germline loops: CDR1 SEHNR, CDR2 FQNEAQ (reference sequence). J gave up 7 bases and V 4 bases, and 9 bases lay outside the gene matches. CDR3 length equals 15 residues. CDR3 amino acids: CASSSRQGNLEKLFF. The CDR3 DNA reads TGTGCCAGCAGCTCCAGACAGGGAAATCTTGAAAAACTGTTTTTT.

This chain links TRBV28 with TRBJ1-2; 9 bases agree with TRBD1. Germline CDR1 reads MDHEN; CDR2 reads SYDVKM. V was clipped by 11 bases and J by 6 bases; unmatched bases: 4. The CDR3 extends over 11 amino acids. CDR3 sequence: CAGGDRDGYTF. The CDR3 DNA follows: TGTGCCGGGGGGGACAGGGATGGCTACACCTTC.

This chain joins TRBV2 and TRBJ1-1; D is unresolved. There are 15 residues in the CDR3. Germline V lookup: CDR1 SNHLY, CDR2 FYNNEI. The germline V and J ends were trimmed by 3 bases and 1 base, with 12 bases remaining between them. CDR3 bases: TGTGCCAGCAGTGATGAAGCTGCTTCGAACACTGAAGCTTTCTTT. Protein: CASSDEAASNTEAFF.